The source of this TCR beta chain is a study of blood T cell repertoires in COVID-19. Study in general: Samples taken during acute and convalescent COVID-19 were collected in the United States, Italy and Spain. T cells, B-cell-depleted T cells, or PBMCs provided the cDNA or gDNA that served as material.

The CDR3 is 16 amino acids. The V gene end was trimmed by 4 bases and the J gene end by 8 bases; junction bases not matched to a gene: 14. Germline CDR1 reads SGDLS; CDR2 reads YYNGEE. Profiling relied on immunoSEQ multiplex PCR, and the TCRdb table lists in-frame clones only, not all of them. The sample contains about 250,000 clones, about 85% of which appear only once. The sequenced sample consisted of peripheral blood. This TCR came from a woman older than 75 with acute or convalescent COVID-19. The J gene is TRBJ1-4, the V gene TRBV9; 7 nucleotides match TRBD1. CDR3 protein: CASSPPSETGWEKLFF. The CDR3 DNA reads TGTGCCAGCAGCCCCCCCTCGGAGACAGGGTGGGAAAAACTGTTTTTT.